The 20 T cell receptor beta chains given below trace back to one sample, sequenced in a study of blood T cells in healthy people across ages. A second PCR, run for roughly 7 to 11 cycles, used a sample-barcoded 5' primer plus a J-beta primer mix. TCRdb reprocessed the 5' RACE reads with MiXCR, giving one entry per CDR3 protein. The sample lists some 800,000 distinct CDR3 sequences, 20% to 25% occurring once. This sample also belongs to another study, concerning T cells of mothers and their children.

The sequencing sample was made of blood. Every receptor here comes from a boy younger than 18 in good health.

This sequence joins TRBV6-5 and TRBJ2-5; the match to TRBD1 covers 10 bases. The DNA end lines up better with TRBJ2-7; the J call may be wrong. There are 15 residues in the CDR3. The germline CDR1 and CDR2 sequences are MNHEY and SVGAGI. The CDR3 region is CASSYPGQGIYEQYF. DNA of the CDR3: TGTGCCAGCAGTTACCCGGGACAGGGGATCTACGAGCAGTACTTC.

A remark on this clonotype: Since no conserved phenylalanine or tryptophan closes the CDR3, a read error is the likely cause. This sequence joins TRBV7-2 and TRBJ2-5, with 13 bases aligning to TRBD2. The CDR3 consists of 17 residues. Germline loops: CDR1 SGHTA, CDR2 FQGNSA. The ends lost 3 bases at V and 0 bases at J; junction bases unmatched: 4. CDR3 DNA sequence: TGTGCCAGCAGCTTGGGACTAGCGGGACTGTACCAAGAGACCCAGTACTGC. Its protein product is CASSLGLAGLYQETQYC.

V gene TRBV15 combines with J gene TRBJ2-7; 7 bases line up with TRBD1. The ends lost 0 bases at V and 5 bases at J; junction bases unmatched: 13. CDR1 is LNHNV, CDR2 YYDKDF, per germline (reference sequence). This CDR3 is 17 amino acids long. CDR3 nucleotides: TGTGCCACCAGCAGAGATCTGGCGACAGGGTTTAGTGACGAGCAGTACTTC. It translates to CATSRDLATGFSDEQYF.

The V gene is TRBV20-1, the J gene TRBJ2-1; a possible D gene is TRBD1 (6 bases). TRBJ2-7 matches the DNA end more closely, so the J call is doubtful. Per the germline V gene, CDR1 is DFQATT and CDR2 is SNEGSKA (reference sequence). CDR3 length: 12 residues. CDR3 sequence (DNA): TGCAGTGCTCAGAAGGGGGCCTACGAGCAGTACTTC. Its translation: CSAQKGAYEQYF.

The chain is built from TRBV6-5 and TRBJ1-1; the D gene is possibly TRBD1 (5 bases). Trimming took off 2 bases at V and 4 bases at J, with 11 bases between the two ends. This CDR3 contains 14 residues. CDR1 and CDR2 (germline): MNHEY, SVGAGI. CDR3 protein: CASSYRGDGTEAFF. DNA for the CDR3: TGTGCCAGCAGTTACAGGGGTGATGGCACTGAAGCTTTCTTT.

The rearrangement uses TRBV24-1 and TRBJ2-1, with 8 bases fitting TRBD1. J gave up 3 bases and V 4 bases, and 4 bases lay outside the gene matches. The CDR3 loop spans 15 amino acids. Germline V gene data show CDR1 as KGHDR and CDR2 as SFDVKD. The CDR3 DNA sequence: TGTGCCACCAGTGAACCGACAGGGGACTACAATGAGCAGTTCTTC. It translates to CATSEPTGDYNEQFF.

Note on this clonotype: The junction and the germline gene differ at one end; a read error may be behind it. The chain uses TRBV12-3 or TRBV12-4 and TRBJ1-2; D gene ambiguous. The CDR3 is 13 amino acids. The CDR3 DNA is TGTGCCAGCAGTTTGGACCCAGCCTATCGCTACACCTTC. Protein sequence: CASSLDPAYRYTF.

This clonotype appeared a few times. This chain uses TRBV12-3 or TRBV12-4 with TRBJ2-7; D unresolved. V was clipped by 6 bases and J by 4 bases, with 13 bases between them. The CDR3 is 13 amino acids. In DNA, the CDR3 is TGTGCCAGCAGCTCCTCCGGTGATTACGAGCAGTACTTC. Encoded protein: CASSSSGDYEQYF.

This sequence joins TRBV7-2 and TRBJ1-1; D is uncertain. Germline values: CDR1 SGHTA, CDR2 FQGNSA. This CDR3 comprises 13 residues. Trimming pared 2 bases from V and 0 bases from J, leaving 4 bases between. The CDR3 DNA sequence: TGTGCCAGCAGCTTAAAAGTGAACACTGAAGCTTTCTTT. It codes for CASSLKVNTEAFF.

This clonotype was seen a few times. The V call is TRBV28, the J call TRBJ1-1; a possible D gene is TRBD1 (6 bases). The CDR3 length is 14 residues. Germline V lookup: CDR1 MDHEN, CDR2 SYDVKM. V shed 1 base and J shed 4 bases, with 10 bases lying between them. The CDR3 protein is CASSLSGASTEAFF. The CDR3 nucleotides are TGTGCCAGCAGTTTATCAGGGGCGAGCACTGAAGCTTTCTTT.

In this sample, this clonotype turned up a few times. This rearrangement joins TRBV20-1 to TRBJ1-2; 7 bases line up with TRBD1. Losses at the gene ends were 2 bases for V and 4 bases for J; bases not matched to a gene: 4. The CDR3 sequence is 13 residues long. In germline, CDR1 is DFQATT, CDR2 SNEGSKA (reference sequence). The CDR3 sequence: CSARLAGGYGYTF. The CDR3 DNA reads TGCAGTGCTAGACTGGCAGGGGGCTATGGCTACACCTTC.

This clonotype was picked up a small number of times. The rearrangement uses TRBV7-3 and TRBJ1-1; unclear D gene. Germline lookup yields CDR1 SGHTA and CDR2 FQGTGA. This CDR3 contains 15 residues. V was clipped by 2 bases and J by 4 bases, with 14 bases between them. The CDR3: CASSLGRGLSTEAFF. The CDR3 nucleotides read TGTGCCAGCAGCTTAGGGCGGGGTTTGTCCACTGAAGCTTTCTTT.

In its sample, this clonotype was seen a few times. The rearrangement links TRBV20-1 to TRBJ2-5, with D perhaps matching TRBD1 (6 bases). V lost 7 bases to trimming and J lost 0 bases, with 12 bases between them. CDR3 length equals 13 residues. Germline V CDR1 and CDR2: DFQATT, SNEGSKA (reference sequence). CDR3 sequence (DNA): TGCAGTGAGGCAGGGGAGTACCAAGAGACCCAGTACTTC. This gives the protein CSEAGEYQETQYF.

This clonotype was seen only a few times. This chain links TRBV6-6 with TRBJ2-3; no clear D gene. The germline CDR1 and CDR2 sequences are MNHNY and SVGAGI (reference sequence). The CDR3 sequence is 14 residues long. V gave up 6 bases and J gave up 4 bases, with 14 bases separating them. CDR3 bases: TGTGCCAGCAGCCTAGATTCCACGGCAGATACGCAGTATTTT. Translated, it gives CASSLDSTADTQYF.

V is TRBV9 and J is TRBJ2-3, with 8 positions matching TRBD2. Germline assignment: CDR1 SGDLS and CDR2 YYNGEE. Unmatched junction bases numbered 7, after V lost 0 bases and J lost 4 bases. This CDR3 comprises 16 residues. CDR3 nucleotide sequence: TGTGCCAGCAGCGTAGGGTACGGGAGGGCCGCAGATACGCAGTATTTT. Its translation: CASSVGYGRAADTQYF.

In this sample, this clonotype turned up a few times. This chain joins TRBV29-1 and TRBJ2-7; 11 bases are a match to TRBD1. CDR3 length equals 14 residues. The germline CDR1 and CDR2 sequences are SQVTM and ANQGSEA. The DNA of the CDR3 is TGCAGTACCCGTACCGGACAGGGGGCGTACGAGCAGTACTTC. This encodes CSTRTGQGAYEQYF.

The V gene is TRBV7-8, the J gene TRBJ2-3; 9 nucleotides match TRBD2. Germline CDR1 reads SGHVS; CDR2 reads FQNEAQ. V was clipped by 1 base and J by 1 base; unmatched bases: 3. This CDR3 contains 16 residues. For the CDR3, the DNA is TGTGCCAGCAGCTTAGACGCTAGCGGGGGCACAGATACGCAGTATTTT. Translating gives CASSLDASGGTDTQYF.

This clonotype was observed a handful of times. This chain connects TRBV7-2 to TRBJ2-5; D gene uncertain. The CDR3 sequence is 13 residues long. Germline assignment: CDR1 SGHTA and CDR2 FQGNSA. Trimming removed 5 bases at V and 5 bases at J, with 12 bases between. The CDR3: CASSRDHGETQYF. Written as DNA, the CDR3 is TGTGCCAGCAGCCGCGACCATGGGGAGACCCAGTACTTC.

This sequence joins TRBV4-1 and TRBJ2-1; the D gene is possibly TRBD1 (5 bases). Trimming left V 6 bases short and J 4 bases short, with 13 bases between. This CDR3 comprises 14 residues. Germline CDR1 is MGHRA and CDR2 is YSYEKL. The CDR3 nucleotides are TGCGCCAGCAGGGCAGGAAGGGGATACAATGAGCAGTTCTTC. Its translation is CASRAGRGYNEQFF.

The V gene is TRBV12-3 or TRBV12-4, the J gene TRBJ2-7, with D unclear. The CDR3 has 12 residues. Trimming left V 6 bases short and J 8 bases short, with 14 bases between. The CDR3 nucleotides are TGTGCCAGCAGGTCCGAAGAGCCCCAGCAGTACTTC. It yields the protein CASRSEEPQQYF.